The 3 T cell receptor beta chains below come from one sample, sequenced in a study of T cell responses to AZD1222 COVID-19 vaccine. The table came from immunoSEQ multiplex PCR; TCRdb's copy has only in-frame clones and leaves some out. The top ten clones hold about 16% of a sample with about 21,000 clones, more than 70% of them seen once. The sequenced sample was peripheral blood, obtained 28 days after the second AZD1222 dose. These receptors were obtained from an adult who received the AZD1222 COVID-19 vaccine.

V gene TRBV27 combines with J gene TRBJ1-5; the D is unclear. Per germline, CDR1 MNHEY and CDR2 SMNVEV (reference sequence). CDR3 length equals 13 residues. The V end was cut by 3 bases, the J end by 7 bases, with 10 bases between. The CDR3 region has the DNA TGTGCCAGCAGTTTGTGGGGTAAACAGCCCCAGCATTTT. Protein product: CASSLWGKQPQHF.

The chain employs TRBV10-3 and TRBJ1-2, with a possible D match to TRBD1 (6 bases). Germline V CDR1 and CDR2: ENHRY, SYGVKD. V lost 0 bases and J 8 bases, leaving 16 bases between the germline ends. The CDR3 runs 15 residues. The CDR3 loop reads CAISESGPGDGGYTF. The CDR3 nucleotides read TGTGCCATCAGTGAGTCGGGCCCAGGGGACGGAGGCTACACCTTC.

The chain has TRBV21-1 and TRBJ1-3. TRBV21-1 is reported as a pseudogene. This CDR3 region has 14 residues. The CDR3 is CARRRDRHGNTIYF. CDR3 sequence (DNA): TGTGCCAGAAGGCGGGACCGTCATGGAAACACCATATATTTT.